Listed here are 26 T cell receptor beta chains from one sample, sequenced in a study of brain T cells in children with intractable seizures. Clones were sequenced by immunoSEQ multiplex PCR, and TCRdb holds only the in-frame ones, with some missing. The table lists under 400,000 clones, nearly 95% of them singletons. Time point: blood from clinic visit 5 months post-surgery; TSC patient then seizure free. The material was peripheral blood, obtained around 5 months after surgery. Receptors originate from a boy younger than two with tuberous sclerosis and intractable seizures.

The chain carries TRBV10-1 and TRBJ2-5, with 10 positions matching TRBD2. Germline V CDR1 and CDR2: WNHNN, SYGVQD (reference sequence). V trimming: 1 base; J trimming: 4 bases; junction bases outside the gene matches: 6. The CDR3 totals 16 residues. The CDR3 DNA is TGCGCCAGCAGTGAGTTTATAGCGGGAGGTCGAGAGACCCAGTACTTC. Its protein is CASSEFIAGGRETQYF.

J is TRBJ2-7 and V is TRBV27; D is perhaps TRBD2 (5 bases). The CDR3 runs to 15 residues. The ends were cut back, 6 bases at V and 2 bases at J, with 17 bases in the middle. The germline V gene encodes CDR1 MNHEY and CDR2 SMNVEV (reference sequence). The chain's CDR3 is CASSPLGIATYEQYF. As DNA, the CDR3 is TGTGCCAGCAGCCCATTAGGGATAGCGACCTACGAGCAGTACTTC.

This chain uses TRBV7-8 with TRBJ2-7; tentatively, D is TRBD1 (6 bases). The CDR3 consists of 14 residues. The germline V and J ends were trimmed by 4 bases and 0 bases, with 10 bases remaining between them. Germline CDR1 SGHVS, CDR2 FQNEAQ. The CDR3 nucleotides are TGTGCCAGCAGCTACAGGGATCCCTCCTACGAGCAGTACTTC. Translated, it gives CASSYRDPSYEQYF.

This clone appeared a single time. The V gene is TRBV7-2, the J gene TRBJ1-3; no clear D. V lost 2 bases and J lost 3, with 14 bases in between. CDR1 and CDR2 from the germline V gene are SGHTA and FQGNSA. The CDR3 has 16 amino acids. The chain's CDR3 is CASSLYGMGGGNTIYF. CDR3 DNA sequence: TGTGCCAGCAGCTTATATGGTATGGGCGGTGGAAACACCATATATTTT.

The rearrangement joins TRBV30 to TRBJ1-6; D not certain. The germline V gene has CDR1 GTSNPN and CDR2 SVGIG (reference sequence). There are 15 residues in the CDR3. The ends were cut back, 0 bases at V and 10 bases at J, with 16 bases in the middle. The DNA of the CDR3 is TGTGCCTGGAGTGTACACAAGGGTGCGAGGTCACCCCTCCACTTT. This codes for CAWSVHKGARSPLHF.

V gene TRBV7-3 combines with J gene TRBJ2-1; 12 bases agree with TRBD2. The CDR3 is 20 residues long. V lost 2 bases, J lost 6 bases, and 17 bases stayed unmatched. Germline V gives CDR1 SGHTA, CDR2 FQGTGA. In DNA, the CDR3 is TGTGCCAGCAGCTTACGAGGGGTCGGGACTAGCGGGTTTGGCCCCAATGAGCAGTTCTTC. Translated: CASSLRGVGTSGFGPNEQFF.

This chain connects TRBV10-3 to TRBJ1-2; TRBD1 aligns across 10 bases. The CDR3 extends over 15 amino acids. Trimming removed 6 bases from V and 4 bases from J; junction bases left unmatched: 8. CDR1 is ENHRY and CDR2 is SYGVKD in the germline V gene. The CDR3 DNA is TGTGCCATCAGCGTTGGGACAGGGGTTGGCTATGGCTACACCTTC. Residues: CAISVGTGVGYGYTF.

The genes are TRBV29-1 and TRBJ2-7, with 8 bases identical to TRBD2. The CDR3 is made up of 14 amino acids. Trimming at V came to 0 bases and at J to 9 bases, leaving 10 bases not matched to a gene. Germline values: CDR1 SQVTM, CDR2 ANQGSEA. The CDR3 DNA follows: TGCAGCGTTGAAGATACAGGCGGGGGGCTGGGGCAGTACTTC. As protein: CSVEDTGGGLGQYF.

J is TRBJ2-2 and V is TRBV10-3; the D gene is possibly TRBD2 (6 bases). Trimming took off 3 bases at V and 4 bases at J, with 12 bases between the two ends. CDR3 length: 15 residues. Germline-derived CDR1 and CDR2 are ENHRY and SYGVKD. CDR3 amino acids: CAISEEGGGTGELFF. The CDR3, as DNA: TGTGCCATCAGTGAAGAGGGAGGAGGCACCGGGGAGCTGTTTTTT.

This chain uses TRBV19 with TRBJ2-2; 7 bases fit TRBD2. This CDR3 has 16 amino acids. With 5 bases clipped from V and 1 base from J, the junction kept 7 bases outside the gene matches. Per germline, CDR1 LNHDA and CDR2 SQIVND (reference sequence). As DNA, the CDR3 is TGTGCCAGTAGTTTCCCCGGACTAGGGAACACCGGGGAGCTGTTTTTT. As protein: CASSFPGLGNTGELFF.

The rearrangement links TRBV28 to TRBJ1-2; 8 bases align to TRBD1. Trimming removed 8 bases from V and 4 bases from J; junction bases left unmatched: 6. This CDR3 has 13 amino acids. The germline gives CDR1 MDHEN, CDR2 SYDVKM. The CDR3 DNA sequence: TGTGCCAGCGAGGGACAGGTCTTCTATGGCTACACCTTC. Protein product: CASEGQVFYGYTF.

The rearrangement joins TRBV11-2 to TRBJ2-7, with 8 positions matching TRBD2. V lost 0 bases, J lost 2 bases, and 3 bases stayed unmatched. The germline V gene encodes CDR1 SGHAT and CDR2 FQNNGV. The CDR3 length is 15 residues. DNA of the CDR3: TGTGCCAGCAGCTTAGACCTAGCGGGTACCTACGAGCAGTACTTC. Translated: CASSLDLAGTYEQYF.

This clone occurred once. The V call is TRBV3-1 (or the pseudogene TRBV3-2), the J call TRBJ2-7; D might be TRBD2 (5 bases). From germline, CDR1 is LGHDT and CDR2 YNNKEL (reference sequence). CDR3 size: 13 residues. V gave up 0 bases and J gave up 5 bases, with 8 bases separating them. CDR3 coding DNA: TGTGCCAGCAGCCAAGATCTGCGGGACGAGCAGTACTTC. It specifies CASSQDLRDEQYF.

This clone was counted once. J is TRBJ1-6 and V is TRBV9; D might be TRBD1 (6 bases). The CDR3 runs to 14 residues. V shed 4 bases and J shed 4 bases, with 9 bases lying between them. Germline V gene sequence: CDR1 SGDLS, CDR2 YYNGEE. Written as DNA, the CDR3 is TGTGCCAGCAGCAAAGGACAGTATAATTCACCCCTCCACTTT. It codes for CASSKGQYNSPLHF.

In DNA form, the CDR3 reads TGCGCCAGCGGTAGTGGGGATTATGAAAACATTCAGTACTTC. Protein sequence: CASGSGDYENIQYF. This rearrangement joins TRBV5-1 to TRBJ2-4; D ambiguous. This CDR3 region has 14 residues. Between the trimmed V and J ends, which lost 7 bases and 5 bases, there was a span of 16 bases. Per the germline V gene, CDR1 is SGHRS and CDR2 is YFSETQ. The full variable domain, with the rest looked up from reference TRBV5-1 and TRBJ2-4, is KAGVTQTPRYLIKTRGQQVTLSCSPISGHRSVSWYQQTPGQGLQFLFEYFSETQRNKGNFPGRFSGRQFSNSRSEMNVSTLELGDSALYLCASGSGDYENIQYFGAGTRLSVL.

The chain joins TRBV6-1 to TRBJ1-2, with TRBD1 as a possible D gene (5 bases). Germline V gene data show CDR1 as MNHNS and CDR2 as SASEGT. Trimming stripped 1 base from V and 5 bases from J, with 14 bases between. The CDR3 loop spans 15 amino acids. CDR3 amino acids: CASSEDPGGWYGYTF. The CDR3 coding sequence is TGTGCCAGCAGTGAAGATCCGGGGGGTTGGTATGGCTACACCTTC.

The chain couples TRBV27 to TRBJ1-1, with 9 bases fitting TRBD1. CDR3 size: 14 residues. J gave up 8 bases and V 2 bases, and 6 bases lay outside the gene matches. Germline CDR1 MNHEY, CDR2 SMNVEV (reference sequence). The CDR3 DNA reads as TGTGCCAGCAGTTTACTGGGACAGGGTTCCGAAGCTTTCTTT. Translation gives CASSLLGQGSEAFF.

The rearrangement joins TRBV19 to TRBJ2-1, with 10 bases matching TRBD2. This CDR3 has 18 amino acids. Unmatched junction bases numbered 17, after V lost 6 bases and J lost 6 bases. The germline CDR1 and CDR2 sequences are LNHDA and SQIVND (reference sequence). CDR3 amino acids: CASSVTYLLAGRANEQFF. Written as DNA, the CDR3 is TGTGCCAGTAGCGTCACCTATTTACTAGCGGGAAGGGCCAATGAGCAGTTCTTC.

The chain recombines TRBV20-1 with TRBJ1-3; D unclear. There are 13 residues in the CDR3. Germline CDR1 is DFQATT and CDR2 is SNEGSKA (reference sequence). V was clipped by 3 bases and J by 0 bases, with 6 bases between them. The CDR3 nucleotides read TGCAGTGCTAGTGACAACTCTGGAAACACCATATATTTT. It encodes CSASDNSGNTIYF.

The chain couples TRBV9 to TRBJ1-1; tentatively, D is TRBD1 (6 bases). The germline V and J ends were trimmed by 0 bases and 1 base, with 13 bases remaining between them. The CDR3 is 16 residues long. The germline V gene has CDR1 SGDLS and CDR2 YYNGEE. Written as DNA, the CDR3 is TGTGCCAGCAGCGTAGATCTGGGGGCGGCGAACACTGAAGCTTTCTTT. Amino acid sequence: CASSVDLGAANTEAFF.

The rearrangement links TRBV15 to TRBJ1-2; the D gene is possibly TRBD1 (6 bases). With 7 bases removed from V and 8 bases from J, the gap between germline ends came to 20 bases. The CDR3 is 14 residues long. Germline V gene lookup returns CDR1 LNHNV and CDR2 YYDKDF (reference sequence). The CDR3 region is CATTPEQGIGGYTF. CDR3 DNA: TGTGCCACCACCCCGGAGCAGGGGATAGGCGGCTACACCTTC. Complete variable domain (other parts from reference TRBV15 and TRBJ1-2): DAMVIQNPRYQVTQFGKPVTLSCSQTLNHNVMYWYQQKSSQAPKLLFHYYDKDFNNEADTPDNFQSRRPNTSFCFLDIRSPGLGDTAMYLCATTPEQGIGGYTFGSGTRLTVV.

This chain joins TRBV2 and TRBJ2-1; tentatively, D is TRBD1 (5 bases). This CDR3 is 15 amino acids long. V lost 5 bases and J 7 bases, leaving 18 bases between the germline ends. CDR1 and CDR2 from the germline V gene are SNHLY and FYNNEI. The CDR3 spells CASSLQASSRNEQFF. CDR3 in DNA: TGTGCCAGCAGTCTACAGGCGAGTTCTAGGAATGAGCAGTTCTTC. Full variable domain (remainder filled in from reference TRBV2 and TRBJ2-1): EPEVTQTPSHQVTQMGQEVILRCVPISNHLYFYWYRQILGQKVEFLVSFYNNEISEKSEIFDDQFSVERPDGSNFTLKIRSTKLEDSAMYFCASSLQASSRNEQFFGPGTRLTVL.

The rearrangement uses TRBV5-1 and TRBJ2-5, with D tentatively TRBD1 (6 bases). CDR1 and CDR2 (germline): SGHRS, YFSETQ. The ends were cut back, 0 bases at V and 1 base at J, with 10 bases in the middle. CDR3 size: 15 residues. The CDR3 nucleotides read TGCGCCAGCAGCTTGGTTACAGGGCCCCAAGAGACCCAGTACTTC. Amino acid sequence: CASSLVTGPQETQYF.

This chain uses TRBV7-5 with TRBJ2-7. TRBV7-5 has pseudogene status. This CDR3 is 13 amino acids long. The CDR3 DNA follows: TGTGCCAGAAGCTTGTCGGAAACCTACGAGCAGTACTTC. It yields the protein CARSLSETYEQYF.

The J gene is TRBJ2-5, the V gene TRBV19, with D unclear. The germline gives CDR1 LNHDA, CDR2 SQIVND (reference sequence). CDR3 length: 14 amino acids. Between the trimmed V and J ends, which lost 3 bases and 2 bases, there was a span of 10 bases. CDR3 sequence: CASSIFGHQETQYF. The CDR3 DNA reads as TGTGCCAGTAGTATCTTCGGGCATCAAGAGACCCAGTACTTC.

This clone showed up just once. V usage is TRBV28 and J usage is TRBJ1-2, with 9 nucleotides matching TRBD1. The germline V gene has CDR1 MDHEN and CDR2 SYDVKM. Trimming at V came to 4 bases and at J to 7 bases, leaving 7 bases not matched to a gene. The CDR3 extends over 14 amino acids. CDR3 sequence reads: CASSSPGQGIGYTF. CDR3 in DNA: TGTGCCAGCAGTTCACCGGGACAGGGAATTGGCTACACCTTC.